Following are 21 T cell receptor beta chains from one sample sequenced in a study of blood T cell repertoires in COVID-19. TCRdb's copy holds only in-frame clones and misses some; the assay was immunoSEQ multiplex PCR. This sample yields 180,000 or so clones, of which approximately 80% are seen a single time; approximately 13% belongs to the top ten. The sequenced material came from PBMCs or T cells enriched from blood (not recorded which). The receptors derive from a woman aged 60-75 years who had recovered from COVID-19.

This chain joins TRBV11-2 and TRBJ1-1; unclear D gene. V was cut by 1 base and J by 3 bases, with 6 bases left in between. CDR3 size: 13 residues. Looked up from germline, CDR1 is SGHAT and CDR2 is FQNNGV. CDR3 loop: CASSLGRDTEAFF. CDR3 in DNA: TGTGCCAGCAGCTTAGGGCGGGACACTGAAGCTTTCTTT.

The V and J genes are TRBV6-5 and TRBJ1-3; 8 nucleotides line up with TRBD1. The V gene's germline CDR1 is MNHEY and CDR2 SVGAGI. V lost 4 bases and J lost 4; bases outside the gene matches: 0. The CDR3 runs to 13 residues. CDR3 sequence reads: CASSSGGGNTIYF. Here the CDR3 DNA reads TGTGCCAGCAGTTCAGGGGGCGGAAACACCATATATTTT.

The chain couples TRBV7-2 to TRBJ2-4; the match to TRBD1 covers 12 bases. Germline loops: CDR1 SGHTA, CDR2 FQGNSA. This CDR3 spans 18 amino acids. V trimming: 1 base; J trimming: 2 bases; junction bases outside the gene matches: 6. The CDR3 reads CASSLVWDRGRSKNIQYF. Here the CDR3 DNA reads TGTGCCAGCAGCTTAGTATGGGACAGGGGGCGGTCCAAAAACATTCAGTACTTC.

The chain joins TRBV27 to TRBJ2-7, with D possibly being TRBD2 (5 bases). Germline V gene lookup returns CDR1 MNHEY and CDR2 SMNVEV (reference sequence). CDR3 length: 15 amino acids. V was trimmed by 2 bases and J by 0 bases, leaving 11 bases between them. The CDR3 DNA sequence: TGTGCCAGCAGTTTAGGTTGGGAGAGCTCCTACGAGCAGTACTTC. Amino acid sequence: CASSLGWESSYEQYF.

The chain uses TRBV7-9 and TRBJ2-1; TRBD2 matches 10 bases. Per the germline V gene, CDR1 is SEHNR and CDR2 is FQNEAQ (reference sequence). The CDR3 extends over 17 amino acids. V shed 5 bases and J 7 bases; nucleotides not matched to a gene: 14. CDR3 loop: CASSTPLGLAVGNEQFF. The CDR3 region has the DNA TGTGCCAGCAGCACACCCCTAGGACTAGCGGTGGGTAATGAGCAGTTCTTC. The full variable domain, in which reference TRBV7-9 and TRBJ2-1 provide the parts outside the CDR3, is DTGVSQNPRHKITKRGQNVTFRCDPISEHNRLYWYRQTLGQGPEFLTYFQNEAQLEKSRLLSDRFSAERPKGSFSTLEIQRTEQGDSAMYLCASSTPLGLAVGNEQFFGPGTRLTVL.

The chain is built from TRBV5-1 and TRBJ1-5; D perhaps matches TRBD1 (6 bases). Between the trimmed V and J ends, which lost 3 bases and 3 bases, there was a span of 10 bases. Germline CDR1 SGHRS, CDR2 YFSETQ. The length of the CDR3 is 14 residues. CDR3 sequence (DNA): TGCGCCAGCAGCTGGGGGGGGCCCAATCAGCCCCAGCATTTT. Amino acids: CASSWGGPNQPQHF.

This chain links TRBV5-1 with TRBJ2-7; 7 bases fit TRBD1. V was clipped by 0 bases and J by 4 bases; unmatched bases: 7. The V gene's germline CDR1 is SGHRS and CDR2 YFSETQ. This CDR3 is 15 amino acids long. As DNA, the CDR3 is TGCGCCAGCAGCTTGGATGGGACAGCACCATACGAGCAGTACTTC. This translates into CASSLDGTAPYEQYF.

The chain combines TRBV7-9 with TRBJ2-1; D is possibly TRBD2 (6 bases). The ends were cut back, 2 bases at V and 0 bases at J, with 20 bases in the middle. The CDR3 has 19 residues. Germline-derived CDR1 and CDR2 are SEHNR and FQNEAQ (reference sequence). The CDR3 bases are TGTGCCAGCAGCTTAAGGGACGTGGGACTCGCTCGCTCCTACAATGAGCAGTTCTTC. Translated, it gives CASSLRDVGLARSYNEQFF.

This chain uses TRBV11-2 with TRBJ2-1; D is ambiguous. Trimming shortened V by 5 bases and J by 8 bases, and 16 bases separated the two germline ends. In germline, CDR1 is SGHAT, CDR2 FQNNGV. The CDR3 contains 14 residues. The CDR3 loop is CASSLQVYGDEQFF. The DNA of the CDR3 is TGTGCCAGCAGCCTGCAGGTATATGGCGATGAGCAGTTCTTC.

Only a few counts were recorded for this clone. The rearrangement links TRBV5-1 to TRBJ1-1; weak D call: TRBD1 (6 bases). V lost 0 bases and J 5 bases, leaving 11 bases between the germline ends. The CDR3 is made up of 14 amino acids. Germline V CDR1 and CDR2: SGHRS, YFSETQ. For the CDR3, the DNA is TGCGCCAGCAGCTTGGGTGGGGGCGCGACTGAAGCTTTCTTT. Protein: CASSLGGGATEAFF.

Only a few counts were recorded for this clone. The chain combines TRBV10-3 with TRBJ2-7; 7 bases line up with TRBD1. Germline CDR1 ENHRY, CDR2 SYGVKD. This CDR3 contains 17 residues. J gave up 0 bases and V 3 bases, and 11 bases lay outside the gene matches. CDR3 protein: CAISDNPTGPSSYEQYF. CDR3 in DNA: TGTGCCATCAGTGACAACCCGACAGGGCCAAGCTCCTACGAGCAGTACTTC.

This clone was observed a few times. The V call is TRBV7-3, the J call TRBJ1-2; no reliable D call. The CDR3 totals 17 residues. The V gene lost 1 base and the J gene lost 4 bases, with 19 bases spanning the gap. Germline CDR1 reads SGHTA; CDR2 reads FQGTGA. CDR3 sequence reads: CASSLNGGRFESYGYTF. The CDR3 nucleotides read TGTGCCAGCAGCTTAAACGGAGGGAGGTTTGAATCCTATGGCTACACCTTC.

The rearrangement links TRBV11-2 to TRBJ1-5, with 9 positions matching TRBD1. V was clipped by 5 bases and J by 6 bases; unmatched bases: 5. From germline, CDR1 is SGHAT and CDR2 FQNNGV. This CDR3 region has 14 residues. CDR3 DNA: TGTGCCAGCAGCCTGGGGACAGGGAGTCAGCCCCAGCATTTT. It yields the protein CASSLGTGSQPQHF.

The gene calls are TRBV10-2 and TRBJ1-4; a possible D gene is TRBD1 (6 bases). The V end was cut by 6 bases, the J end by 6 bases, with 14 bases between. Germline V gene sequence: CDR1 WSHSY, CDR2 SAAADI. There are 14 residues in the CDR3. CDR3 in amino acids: CASRETGNYEKLFF. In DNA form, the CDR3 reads TGCGCCAGCAGGGAGACAGGCAATTATGAAAAACTGTTTTTT.

The DNA of the CDR3 is TGTGCCAGCAGCTTGGGGGGAACCTACGAGCAGTACTTC. Translation: CASSLGGTYEQYF. V usage is TRBV7-2 and J usage is TRBJ2-7, with a possible D match to TRBD2 (6 bases). V lost 3 bases and J lost 2, with 8 bases in between. The CDR3 contains 13 residues. Germline loops: CDR1 SGHTA, CDR2 FQGNSA.

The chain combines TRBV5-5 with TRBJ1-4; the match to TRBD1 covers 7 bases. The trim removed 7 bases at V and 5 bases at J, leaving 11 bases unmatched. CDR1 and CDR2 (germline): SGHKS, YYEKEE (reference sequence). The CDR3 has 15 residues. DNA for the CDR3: TGTGCCAGCCGAAGAGCCACAGGGGACAATGAAAAACTGTTTTTT. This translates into CASRRATGDNEKLFF.

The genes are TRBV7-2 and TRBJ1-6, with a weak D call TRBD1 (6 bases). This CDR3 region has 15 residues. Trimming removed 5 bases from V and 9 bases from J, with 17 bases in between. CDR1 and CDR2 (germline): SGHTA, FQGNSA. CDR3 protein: CASSKRTVAVSPLHF. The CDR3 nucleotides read TGTGCCAGCAGCAAGAGGACAGTGGCGGTTTCACCCCTCCACTTT. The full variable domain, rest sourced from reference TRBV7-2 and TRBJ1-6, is GAGVSQSPSNKVTEKGKDVELRCDPISGHTALYWYRQSLGQGLEFLIYFQGNSAPDKSGLPSDRFSAERTGGSVSTLTIQRTQQEDSAVYLCASSKRTVAVSPLHFGNGTRLTVT.

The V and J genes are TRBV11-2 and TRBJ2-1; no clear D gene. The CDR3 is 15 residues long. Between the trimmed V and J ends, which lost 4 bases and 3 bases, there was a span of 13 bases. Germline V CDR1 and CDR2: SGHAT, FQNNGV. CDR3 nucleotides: TGTGCCAGCAGCTCCCTAGGCCTAGTCTACAATGAGCAGTTCTTC. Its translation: CASSSLGLVYNEQFF.

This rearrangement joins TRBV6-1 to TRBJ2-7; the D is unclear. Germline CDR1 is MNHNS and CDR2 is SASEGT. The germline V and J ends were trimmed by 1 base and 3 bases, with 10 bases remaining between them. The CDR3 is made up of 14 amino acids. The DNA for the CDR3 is TGTGCCAGCAGTGAAGTTGGTGGGCACTACGAGCAGTACTTC. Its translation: CASSEVGGHYEQYF.

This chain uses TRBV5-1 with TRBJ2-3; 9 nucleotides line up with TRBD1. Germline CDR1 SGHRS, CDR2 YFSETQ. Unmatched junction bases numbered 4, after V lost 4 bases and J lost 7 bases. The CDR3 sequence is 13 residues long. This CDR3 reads CASSVQGANTQYF. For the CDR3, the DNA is TGCGCCAGCAGCGTACAGGGGGCAAATACGCAGTATTTT.

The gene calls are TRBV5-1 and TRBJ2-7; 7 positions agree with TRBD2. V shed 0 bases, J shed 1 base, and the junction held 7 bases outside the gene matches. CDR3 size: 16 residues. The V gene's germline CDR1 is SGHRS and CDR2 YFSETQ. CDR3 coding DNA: TGCGCCAGCAGCTTGGCCTCATGGCGGGAGTCCTACGAGCAGTACTTC. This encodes CASSLASWRESYEQYF.